This passage covers 23 T cell receptor beta chains from one sample sequenced in a study of T cells in Graves' hyperthyroidism and ophthalmopathy. Amplified TCR beta CDR3 regions came from RNA transcripts. HTBI primers drove first-round RT-PCR of the TCR CDR3. Using its own MiXCR run on the multiplex PCR reads, TCRdb lists one record per CDR3 protein. The sample records a few hundred thousand distinct CDR3 sequences, roughly 46% being singletons. The sample taken for sequencing was peripheral blood or thyroid tissue (not recorded which). These receptors all come from an adult woman with Graves' disease, either hyperthyroidism or ophthalmopathy (not recorded which).

The table lists this clonotype with a count of one. The chain carries TRBV2 and TRBJ1-5, with unresolved D. The V end lost 7 bases, the J end lost 1 base, and 11 bases lay between the germline ends. The CDR3 is 14 residues long. Germline CDR1 SNHLY, CDR2 FYNNEI. The CDR3 region is CASIGMGSNQPQHF. In DNA, the CDR3 is TGTGCCAGCATCGGGATGGGGAGCAATCAGCCCCAGCATTTT.

In its sample, this clonotype was seen many times. The chain uses TRBV5-6 and TRBJ2-2; the match to TRBD2 covers 13 bases. Germline V gives CDR1 SGHDT, CDR2 YYEEEE. CDR3 size: 19 residues. The V segment lost 4 bases and the J segment 0 bases; nucleotides outside the gene matches: 9. This CDR3 is CASSLPGLAGHANTGELFF. CDR3 nucleotide sequence: TGTGCCAGCAGCCTCCCGGGACTAGCGGGACATGCGAACACCGGGGAGCTGTTTTTT. The whole variable domain, remainder taken from reference TRBV5-6 and TRBJ2-2, is DAGVTQSPTHLIKTRGQQVTLRCSPKSGHDTVSWYQQALGQGPQFIFQYYEEEERQRGNFPDRFSGHQFPNYSSELNVNALLLGDSALYLCASSLPGLAGHANTGELFFGEGSRLTVL.

The rearrangement uses TRBV5-1 and TRBJ1-2, with a possible D match to TRBD1 (6 bases). Trimming shortened V by 4 bases and J by 7 bases, and 17 bases separated the two germline ends. The CDR3 runs 14 residues. CDR1 is SGHRS and CDR2 is YFSETQ in the germline V gene. The CDR3, as DNA: TGCGCCAGCAGCGCAACCGGGACAACTATTGGCTACACCTTC. It specifies CASSATGTTIGYTF.

The J gene is TRBJ1-5, the V gene TRBV7-8; TRBD1 aligns across 8 bases. V gave up 3 bases and J gave up 5 bases; unmatched junction bases: 3. Germline V CDR1 and CDR2: SGHVS, FQNEAQ. The CDR3 sequence is 14 residues long. Here the CDR3 DNA reads TGTGCCAGCAGCTTCGACAGGGGTGATCAGCCCCAGCATTTT. This codes for CASSFDRGDQPQHF.

V is TRBV4-1 and J is TRBJ2-7; weak D call: TRBD2 (5 bases). The germline gives CDR1 MGHRA, CDR2 YSYEKL. The V gene lost 8 bases and the J gene lost 2 bases, with 13 bases spanning the gap. The CDR3 has 13 residues. The CDR3: CASGWTGAYEQYF. The CDR3 nucleotides read TGCGCCAGCGGCTGGACTGGGGCCTACGAGCAGTACTTC.

For this clonotype: A junction boundary mismatches the germline segment, possibly from a read error. The rearrangement joins TRBV25-1 to TRBJ2-5, with D perhaps TRBD2 (6 bases). The CDR3 runs 15 residues. Germline CDR1 and CDR2: MGHDK and SYGVNS. CDR3 residues: CASSESGGGPETQYF. CDR3 DNA sequence: TGTGCCAGCAGTGAATCCGGGGGAGGCCCCGAGACCCAGTACTTT.

This chain connects TRBV7-9 to TRBJ1-2; TRBD1 matches at 9 bases. The V and J ends lost 5 bases and 2 bases, in that order; junction bases with no gene match: 3. Germline-derived CDR1 and CDR2 are SEHNR and FQNEAQ (reference sequence). The CDR3 runs to 14 residues. DNA of the CDR3: TGTGCCAGCAGCCGGGACAGGGAGAACTATGGCTACACCTTC. Residues: CASSRDRENYGYTF.

Concerning this clonotype itself: An end of the junction does not agree with germline; a read error may underlie this. The V and J genes are TRBV6-1 and TRBJ2-7; D is unclear. CDR3 length equals 11 residues. Germline V lookup: CDR1 MNHNS, CDR2 SASEGT. The CDR3: CAGSLGTEQYF. The CDR3 coding sequence is TGTGCCGGCAGCCTGGGCACCGAGCAGTACTTC.

V gene TRBV19 combines with J gene TRBJ1-5, with D tentatively TRBD1 (5 bases). Germline CDR1 LNHDA, CDR2 SQIVND (reference sequence). Trimming cost V 2 bases and J 3 bases, with 8 bases left between them. The CDR3 runs 14 residues. The CDR3 sequence is CASSIRQINQPQHF. In DNA form, the CDR3 reads TGTGCCAGTAGTATAAGACAGATCAATCAGCCCCAGCATTTT. Filled out from reference TRBV19 and TRBJ1-5, the complete variable domain reads DGGITQSPKYLFRKEGQNVTLSCEQNLNHDAMYWYRQDPGQGLRLIYYSQIVNDFQKGDIAEGYSVSREKKESFPLTVTSAQKNPTAFYLCASSIRQINQPQHFGDGTRLSIL.

The chain links TRBV2 to TRBJ1-4; 9 positions agree with TRBD1. Germline V gene data show CDR1 as SNHLY and CDR2 as FYNNEI. This CDR3 region has 15 residues. V gave up 8 bases and J gave up 3 bases; unmatched junction bases: 7. The CDR3 bases are TGTGCCAGCCTCGGGACAGGGTTGGCTAATGAAAAACTGTTTTTT. Amino acids: CASLGTGLANEKLFF.

The DNA of the CDR3 is TGTGCCACCACCGGGTCGGACTATGGCTACACCTTC. Translation gives CATTGSDYGYTF. The chain carries TRBV15 and TRBJ1-2, with D uncertain. This CDR3 is built from 12 residues. With 7 bases removed from V and 3 bases from J, the gap between germline ends came to 9 bases. Germline V lookup: CDR1 LNHNV, CDR2 YYDKDF (reference sequence).

The CDR3 spells CASSLDWGTSYEQYF. The CDR3 DNA reads TGTGCCAGCAGCTTAGACTGGGGGACCTCCTACGAGCAGTACTTC. The rearrangement uses TRBV7-2 and TRBJ2-7; D may match TRBD1 or TRBD2 (5 bases each). The germline V gene encodes CDR1 SGHTA and CDR2 FQGNSA. The CDR3 length is 15 residues. Trimming left V 1 base short and J 0 bases short, with 10 bases between.

The chain has TRBV10-2 and TRBJ1-3, with a weak D call TRBD1 (6 bases). Germline V gene data show CDR1 as WSHSY and CDR2 as SAAADI. This CDR3 comprises 14 residues. V was clipped by 8 bases and J by 0 bases, with 11 bases between them. The CDR3 loop is CASQRGLSGNTIYF. As DNA, the CDR3 is TGCGCCAGCCAGCGGGGGCTCTCTGGAAACACCATATATTTT.

The CDR3 loop is CASSLETDNEQFF. In nucleotides, the CDR3 is TGCGCCAGCAGCTTGGAAACCGACAATGAGCAGTTCTTC. The genes are TRBV5-1 and TRBJ2-1, with D unclear. V shed 0 bases and J shed 5 bases, with 6 bases lying between them. This CDR3 contains 13 residues. In germline, CDR1 is SGHRS, CDR2 YFSETQ.

The V call is TRBV11-2, the J call TRBJ2-5, with D uncertain. Germline V gene data show CDR1 as SGHAT and CDR2 as FQNNGV. The CDR3 runs 12 residues. Trimming took 1 base from V and 5 from J, leaving 5 bases between them. The CDR3 nucleotides read TGTGCCAGCAGCTTAGGCTGGGAGACCCAGTACTTC. This sequence encodes CASSLGWETQYF.

CDR3 in DNA: TGCAGTGCTGCGGAGGGTAGTAAGCCCCAGTACTTC. Its translation is CSAAEGSKPQYF. The rearrangement uses TRBV20-1 and TRBJ2-5; possible D gene TRBD2, 6 bases. CDR3 length: 12 amino acids. Germline V gene sequence: CDR1 DFQATT, CDR2 SNEGSKA (reference sequence). V was trimmed by 5 bases and J by 9 bases, leaving 16 bases between them.

J is TRBJ2-7 and V is TRBV20-1; no definite D call. The V gene's germline CDR1 is DFQATT and CDR2 SNEGSKA (reference sequence). The CDR3 is made up of 15 amino acids. The V and J ends lost 0 bases and 4 bases respectively, with 16 bases between them. CDR3 amino acids: CSARDRFRKIYEQYF. CDR3 DNA sequence: TGCAGTGCTAGAGATCGGTTTAGAAAGATTTACGAGCAGTACTTC.

This clonotype showed up many times. J is TRBJ2-7 and V is TRBV7-9; TRBD2 matches at 10 bases. With V trimmed by 5 bases and J by 5 bases, 12 bases remained unmatched. The CDR3 totals 16 residues. Germline V CDR1 and CDR2: SEHNR, FQNEAQ (reference sequence). Written as DNA, the CDR3 is TGTGCCAGCAGCCCTACCTTAGCGGGAGGTTTCGACGAGCAGTACTTC. Amino acids: CASSPTLAGGFDEQYF.

Note on this clonotype: It is likely a read error, because the conserved phenylalanine at the end of the CDR3 is missing. The DNA is left out, because the CDR3 cannot be placed on it with certainty; the CDR3 is given as TCRdb lists it. The chain joins TRBV10-3 to TRBJ1-2. CDR1 is ENHRY and CDR2 is SYGVKD in the germline V gene. Both ends counted, the CDR3 spans 11 residues. The CDR3 reads CAISGTGTSAY.

The chain is built from TRBV10-2 and TRBJ2-7; D is possibly TRBD1 (5 bases). This CDR3 is 14 amino acids long. Deletions cut 3 bases from V and 3 bases from J, with 12 bases between. Looked up from germline, CDR1 is WSHSY and CDR2 is SAAADI. CDR3 region: CASSDEDSYYEQYF. In DNA form, the CDR3 reads TGCGCCAGCAGTGATGAAGACAGCTACTACGAGCAGTACTTC.

This clonotype was observed at least ten times. The genes are TRBV5-1 and TRBJ2-7; 8 bases are a match to TRBD1. The germline V gene has CDR1 SGHRS and CDR2 YFSETQ. J gave up 5 bases and V 7 bases, and 11 bases lay outside the gene matches. The CDR3 has 14 residues. Here the CDR3 DNA reads TGCGCCAGCTCACCGGGACAGGTTGACCACGAGCAGTACTTC. Translating gives CASSPGQVDHEQYF.

On this clonotype itself: The CDR3 does not close with the conserved phenylalanine or tryptophan, likely indicating a read error. The limits of the CDR3 on the DNA are not certain, so only TCRdb's listed CDR3 is given. The rearrangement joins TRBV19 to TRBJ1-2; TRBD1 was called by the table and not checked on the DNA. Germline loops: CDR1 LNHDA, CDR2 SQIVND (reference sequence). The CDR3 sequence runs 9 residues, both termini included. This chain's CDR3 is CASRMPGHV.

The V gene is TRBV7-9, the J gene TRBJ2-7; tentative D call: TRBD2 (5 bases). V was clipped by 7 bases and J by 5 bases, with 18 bases between them. Germline V CDR1 and CDR2: SEHNR, FQNEAQ (reference sequence). There are 14 residues in the CDR3. This chain's CDR3 is CASTQASGFHEQYF. In DNA form, the CDR3 reads TGTGCCAGCACCCAAGCGTCGGGGTTCCACGAGCAGTACTTC.